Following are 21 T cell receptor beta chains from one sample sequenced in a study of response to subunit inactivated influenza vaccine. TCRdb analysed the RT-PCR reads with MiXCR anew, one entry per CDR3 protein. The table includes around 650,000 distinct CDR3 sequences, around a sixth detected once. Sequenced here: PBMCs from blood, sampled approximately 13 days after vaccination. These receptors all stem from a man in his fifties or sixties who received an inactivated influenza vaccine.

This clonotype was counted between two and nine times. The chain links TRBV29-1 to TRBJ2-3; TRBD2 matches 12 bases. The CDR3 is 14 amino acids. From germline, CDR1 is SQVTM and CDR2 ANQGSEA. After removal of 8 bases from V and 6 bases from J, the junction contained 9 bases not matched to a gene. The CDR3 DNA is TGCAGCTTTTCTAGCGGGAGGGTCGGGGATACGCAGTATTTT. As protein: CSFSSGRVGDTQYF.

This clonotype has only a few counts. CDR3 DNA: TGTGCCAGCCGTACCTCCGGGACATATAATGAAAAACTGTTTTTT. This codes for CASRTSGTYNEKLFF. This rearrangement joins TRBV6-2 or TRBV6-3 to TRBJ1-4; perhaps TRBD1 as D (6 bases). In germline, CDR1 is MNHEY, CDR2 SVGEGT. CDR3 length: 15 residues. The V end was cut by 8 bases, the J end by 4 bases, with 17 bases between.

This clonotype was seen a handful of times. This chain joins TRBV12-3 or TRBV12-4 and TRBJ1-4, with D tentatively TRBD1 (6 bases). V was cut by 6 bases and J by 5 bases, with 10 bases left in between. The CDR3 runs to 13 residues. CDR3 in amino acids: CASSRTENEKLFF. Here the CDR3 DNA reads TGTGCCAGCAGCCGGACAGAGAATGAAAAACTGTTTTTT.

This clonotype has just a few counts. DNA of the CDR3: TGCAGTGCTACTAGACAGGGAAGTCGGCCCGGGGAGCTGTTTTTT. Translation gives CSATRQGSRPGELFF. The rearrangement uses TRBV20-1 and TRBJ2-2, with 7 nucleotides matching TRBD1. Germline CDR1 reads DFQATT; CDR2 reads SNEGSKA (reference sequence). The CDR3 spans 15 residues. The J segment lost 6 bases and the V segment lost 4 bases, leaving 11 bases of the junction unmatched.

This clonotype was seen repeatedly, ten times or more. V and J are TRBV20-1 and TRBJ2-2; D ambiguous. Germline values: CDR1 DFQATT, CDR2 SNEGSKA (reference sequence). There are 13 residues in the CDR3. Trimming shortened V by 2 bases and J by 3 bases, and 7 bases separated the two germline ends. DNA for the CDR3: TGCAGTGCTAGAAGGCTCGACACCGGGGAGCTGTTTTTT. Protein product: CSARRLDTGELFF.

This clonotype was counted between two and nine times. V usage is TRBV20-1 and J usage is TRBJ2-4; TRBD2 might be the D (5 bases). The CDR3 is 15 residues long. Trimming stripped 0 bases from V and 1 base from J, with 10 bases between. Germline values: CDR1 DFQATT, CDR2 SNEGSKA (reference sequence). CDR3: CSARDLSAAKNIQYF. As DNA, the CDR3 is TGCAGTGCTAGAGATCTTAGCGCGGCCAAAAACATTCAGTACTTC.

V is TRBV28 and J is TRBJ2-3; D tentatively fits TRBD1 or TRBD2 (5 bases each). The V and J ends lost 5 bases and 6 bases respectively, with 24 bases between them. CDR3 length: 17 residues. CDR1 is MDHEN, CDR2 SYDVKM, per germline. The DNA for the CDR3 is TGTGCCAGCAGTCCAACCGGGACCGTAGATAACACGGATACGCAGTATTTT. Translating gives CASSPTGTVDNTDTQYF.

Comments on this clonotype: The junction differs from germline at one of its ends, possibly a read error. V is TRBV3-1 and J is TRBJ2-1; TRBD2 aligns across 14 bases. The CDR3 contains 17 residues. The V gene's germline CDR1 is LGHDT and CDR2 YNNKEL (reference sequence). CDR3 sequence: CTSTPRGLAGAYNEQFF. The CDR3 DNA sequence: TGTACCAGCACTCCTCGGGGACTAGCGGGGGCCTACAATGAGCAGTTCTTC.

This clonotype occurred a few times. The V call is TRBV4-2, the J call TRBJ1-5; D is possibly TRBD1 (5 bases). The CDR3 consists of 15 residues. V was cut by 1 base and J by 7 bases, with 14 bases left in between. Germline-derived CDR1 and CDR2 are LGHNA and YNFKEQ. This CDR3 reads CASSQAGEGIQPQHF. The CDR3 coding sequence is TGTGCCAGCAGCCAAGCCGGGGAGGGGATCCAGCCCCAGCATTTT.

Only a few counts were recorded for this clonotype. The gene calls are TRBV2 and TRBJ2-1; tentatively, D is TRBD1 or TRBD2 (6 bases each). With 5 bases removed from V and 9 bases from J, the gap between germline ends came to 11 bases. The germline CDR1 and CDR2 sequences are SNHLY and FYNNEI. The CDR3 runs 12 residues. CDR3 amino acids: CASSTRGAEQFF. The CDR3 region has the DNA TGTGCCAGCAGTACGAGGGGGGCTGAGCAGTTCTTC. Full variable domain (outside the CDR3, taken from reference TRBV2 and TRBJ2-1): EPEVTQTPSHQVTQMGQEVILRCVPISNHLYFYWYRQILGQKVEFLVSFYNNEISEKSEIFDDQFSVERPDGSNFTLKIRSTKLEDSAMYFCASSTRGAEQFFGPGTRLTVL.

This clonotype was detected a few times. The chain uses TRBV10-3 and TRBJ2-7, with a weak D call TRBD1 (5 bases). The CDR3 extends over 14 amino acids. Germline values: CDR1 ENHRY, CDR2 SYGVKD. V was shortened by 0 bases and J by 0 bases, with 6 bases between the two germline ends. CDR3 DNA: TGTGCCATCAGTGAGTCGACAGCCTCCTACGAGCAGTACTTC. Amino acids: CAISESTASYEQYF.

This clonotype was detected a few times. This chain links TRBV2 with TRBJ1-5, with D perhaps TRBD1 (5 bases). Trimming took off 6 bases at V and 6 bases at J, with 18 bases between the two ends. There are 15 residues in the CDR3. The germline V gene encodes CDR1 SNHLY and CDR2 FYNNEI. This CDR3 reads CASSSEGGVGQPQHF. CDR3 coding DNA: TGTGCCAGCAGCTCGGAGGGAGGGGTGGGTCAGCCCCAGCATTTT.

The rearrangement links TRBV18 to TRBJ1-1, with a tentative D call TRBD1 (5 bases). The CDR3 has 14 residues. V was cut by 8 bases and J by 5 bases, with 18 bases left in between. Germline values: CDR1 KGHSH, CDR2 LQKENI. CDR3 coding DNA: TGTGCCAGCAGAGCTGCACCTCGGGGGACTGAAGCTTTCTTT. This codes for CASRAAPRGTEAFF.

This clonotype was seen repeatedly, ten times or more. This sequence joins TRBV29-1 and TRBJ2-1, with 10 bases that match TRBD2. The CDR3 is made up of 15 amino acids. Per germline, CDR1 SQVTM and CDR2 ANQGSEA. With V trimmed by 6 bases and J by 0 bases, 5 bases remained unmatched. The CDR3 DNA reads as TGCAGCGTCGCCGGGACTAGCGTCTCCTACAATGAGCAGTTCTTC. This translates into CSVAGTSVSYNEQFF.

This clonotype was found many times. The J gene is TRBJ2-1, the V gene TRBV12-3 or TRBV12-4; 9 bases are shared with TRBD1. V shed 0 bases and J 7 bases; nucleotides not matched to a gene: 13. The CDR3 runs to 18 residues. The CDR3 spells CASSLAKIWDRELNEQFF. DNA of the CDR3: TGTGCCAGCAGTTTAGCGAAAATCTGGGACAGGGAATTGAATGAGCAGTTCTTC.

The CDR3 here is CASSVGGPLPTGELFF. The DNA of the CDR3 is TGTGCCAGCAGCGTAGGAGGTCCTCTTCCCACCGGGGAGCTGTTTTTT. The chain employs TRBV9 and TRBJ2-2; D remains ambiguous. This CDR3 has 16 amino acids. The V and J ends lost 0 bases and 4 bases respectively, with 13 bases between them. CDR1 is SGDLS, CDR2 YYNGEE, per germline.

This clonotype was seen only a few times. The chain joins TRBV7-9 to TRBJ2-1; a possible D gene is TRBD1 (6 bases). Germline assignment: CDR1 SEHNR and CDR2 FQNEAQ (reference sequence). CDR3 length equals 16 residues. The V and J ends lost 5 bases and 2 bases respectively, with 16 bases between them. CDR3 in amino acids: CASSGQQGRPYNEQFF. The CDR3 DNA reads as TGTGCCAGCAGCGGCCAACAGGGACGCCCCTACAATGAGCAGTTCTTC.

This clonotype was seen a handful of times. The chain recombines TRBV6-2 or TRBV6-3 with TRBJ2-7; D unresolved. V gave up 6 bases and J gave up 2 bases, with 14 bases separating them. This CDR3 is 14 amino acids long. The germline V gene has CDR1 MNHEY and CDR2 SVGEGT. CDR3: CASRSIGSTYEQYF. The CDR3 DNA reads TGTGCCAGCAGGTCCATTGGGTCCACCTACGAGCAGTACTTC.

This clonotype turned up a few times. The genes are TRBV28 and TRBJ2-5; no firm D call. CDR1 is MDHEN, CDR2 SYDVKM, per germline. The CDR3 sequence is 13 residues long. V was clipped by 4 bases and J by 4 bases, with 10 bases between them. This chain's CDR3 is CASSSGFVETQYF. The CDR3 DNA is TGTGCCAGCAGTTCCGGTTTTGTAGAGACCCAGTACTTC.

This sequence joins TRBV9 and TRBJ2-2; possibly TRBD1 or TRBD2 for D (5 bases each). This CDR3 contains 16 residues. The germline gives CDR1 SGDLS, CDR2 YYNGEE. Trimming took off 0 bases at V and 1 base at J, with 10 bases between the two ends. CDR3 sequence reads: CASSVGGTMNTGELFF. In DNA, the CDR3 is TGTGCCAGCAGCGTAGGTGGGACCATGAACACCGGGGAGCTGTTTTTT.

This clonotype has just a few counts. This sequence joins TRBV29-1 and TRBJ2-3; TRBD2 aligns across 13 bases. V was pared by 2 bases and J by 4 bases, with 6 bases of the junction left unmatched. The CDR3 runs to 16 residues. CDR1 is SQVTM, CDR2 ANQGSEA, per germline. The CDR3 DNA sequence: TGCAGCGTTGAACGAGAACTAGCGGGAGGGCCAGATACGCAGTATTTT. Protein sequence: CSVERELAGGPDTQYF.